This T cell receptor (beta chain) emerged from a study of T cells in localized non-small cell lung cancer. Study results and caveats: Paired adjacent lung recovered a median about 60 of the top 100 tumor clones.

Clones were read by immunoSEQ multiplex PCR, and TCRdb kept only the in-frame ones, dropping some. The table shows over 1,000 clones, with just under 20% occurring only once. The V and J ends lost 1 base and 5 bases, in that order; junction bases with no gene match: 16. CDR1 is SGHNT and CDR2 is YENEEA in the germline V gene. The CDR3 contains 18 residues. This clone was recorded a few times. Antigen specificity is unknown. The chain is built from TRBV11-3 and TRBJ2-7, with TRBD1 matching over 8 bases. This receptor was taken from a male donor at least 60 years old with stage I lung adenocarcinoma. Sample: normal lung tissue next to the tumor, taken before any cancer treatment. CDR3 region: CASSLGNGLRQGTDEQYF. The CDR3 DNA reads TGTGCCAGCAGCTTAGGGAACGGTTTACGACAGGGGACGGACGAGCAGTACTTC. Filled out from reference TRBV11-3 and TRBJ2-7, the complete variable domain reads EAGVVQSPRYKIIEKKQPVAFWCNPISGHNTLYWYLQNLGQGPELLIRYENEEAVDDSQLPKDRFSAERLKGVDSTLKIQPAELGDSAVYLCASSLGNGLRQGTDEQYFGPGTRLTVT.